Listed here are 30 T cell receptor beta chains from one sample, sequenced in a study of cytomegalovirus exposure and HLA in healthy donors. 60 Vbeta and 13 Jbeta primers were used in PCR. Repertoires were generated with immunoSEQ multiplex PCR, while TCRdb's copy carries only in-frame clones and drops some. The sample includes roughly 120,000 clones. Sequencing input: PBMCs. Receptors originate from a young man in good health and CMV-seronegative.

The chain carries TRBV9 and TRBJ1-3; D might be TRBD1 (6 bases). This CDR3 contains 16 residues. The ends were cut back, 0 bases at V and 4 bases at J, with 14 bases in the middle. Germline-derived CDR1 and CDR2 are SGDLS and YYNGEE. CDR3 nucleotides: TGTGCCAGCAGCGTAGGAACCACAGGGACCGGAAACACCATATATTTT. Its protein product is CASSVGTTGTGNTIYF.

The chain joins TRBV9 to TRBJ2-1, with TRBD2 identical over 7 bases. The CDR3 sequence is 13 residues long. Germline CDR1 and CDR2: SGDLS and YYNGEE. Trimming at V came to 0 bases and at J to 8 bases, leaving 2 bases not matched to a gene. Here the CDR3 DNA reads TGTGCCAGCAGCGTAGGACTAGCTCATGAGCAGTTCTTC. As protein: CASSVGLAHEQFF.

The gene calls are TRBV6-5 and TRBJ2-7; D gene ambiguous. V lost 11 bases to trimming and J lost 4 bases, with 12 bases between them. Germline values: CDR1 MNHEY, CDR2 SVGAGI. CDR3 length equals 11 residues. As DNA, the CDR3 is TGTGCCGTCAGAGCCGGGTACGAGCAGTACTTC. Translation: CAVRAGYEQYF.

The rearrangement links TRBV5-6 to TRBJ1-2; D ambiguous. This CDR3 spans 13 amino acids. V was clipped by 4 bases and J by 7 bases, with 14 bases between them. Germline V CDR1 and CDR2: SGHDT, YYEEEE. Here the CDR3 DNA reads TGTGCCAGCAGCCCCGAACGACTCCCTGGCTACACCTTC. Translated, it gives CASSPERLPGYTF.

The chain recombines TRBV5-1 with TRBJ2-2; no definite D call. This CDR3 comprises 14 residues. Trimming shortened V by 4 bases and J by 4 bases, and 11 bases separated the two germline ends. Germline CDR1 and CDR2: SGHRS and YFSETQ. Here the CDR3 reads CASSLLLGTGELFF. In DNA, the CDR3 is TGCGCCAGCAGCCTGCTCCTCGGCACCGGGGAGCTGTTTTTT.

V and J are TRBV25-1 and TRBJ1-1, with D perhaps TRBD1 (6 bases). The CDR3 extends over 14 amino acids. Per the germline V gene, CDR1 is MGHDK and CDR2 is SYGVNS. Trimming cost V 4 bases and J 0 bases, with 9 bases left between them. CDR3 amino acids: CASSGRGLNTEAFF. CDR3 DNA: TGTGCCAGCAGTGGCAGGGGTCTGAACACTGAAGCTTTCTTT. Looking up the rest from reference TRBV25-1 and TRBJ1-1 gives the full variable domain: EADIYQTPRYLVIGTGKKITLECSQTMGHDKMYWYQQDPGMELHLIHYSYGVNSTEKGDLSSESTVSRIRTEHFPLTLESARPSHTSQYLCASSGRGLNTEAFFGQGTRLTVV.

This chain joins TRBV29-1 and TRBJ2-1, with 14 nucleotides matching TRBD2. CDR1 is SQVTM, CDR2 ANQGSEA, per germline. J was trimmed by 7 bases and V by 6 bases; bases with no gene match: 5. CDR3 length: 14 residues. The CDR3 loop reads CSVEGLAGVNEQFF. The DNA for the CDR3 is TGCAGCGTCGAGGGACTAGCGGGAGTGAATGAGCAGTTCTTC.

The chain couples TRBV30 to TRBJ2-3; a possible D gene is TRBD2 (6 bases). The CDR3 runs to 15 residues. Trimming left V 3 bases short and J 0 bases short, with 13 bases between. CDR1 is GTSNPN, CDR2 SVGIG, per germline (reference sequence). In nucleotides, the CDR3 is TGTGCCTGGAGGGAGGGGAGGACCAGCACAGATACGCAGTATTTT. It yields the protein CAWREGRTSTDTQYF.

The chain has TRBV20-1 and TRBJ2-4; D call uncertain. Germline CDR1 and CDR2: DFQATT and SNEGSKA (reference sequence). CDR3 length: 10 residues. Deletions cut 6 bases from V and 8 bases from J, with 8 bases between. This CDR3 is CSADTDIQYF. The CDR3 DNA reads TGCAGTGCCGACACTGACATTCAGTACTTC.

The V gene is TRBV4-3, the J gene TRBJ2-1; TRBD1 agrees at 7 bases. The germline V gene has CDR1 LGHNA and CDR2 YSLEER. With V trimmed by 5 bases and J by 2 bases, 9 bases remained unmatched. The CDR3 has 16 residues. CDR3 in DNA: TGCGCCAGCAGCTTGACCGGGACAGATCCCTACAATGAGCAGTTCTTC. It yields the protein CASSLTGTDPYNEQFF.

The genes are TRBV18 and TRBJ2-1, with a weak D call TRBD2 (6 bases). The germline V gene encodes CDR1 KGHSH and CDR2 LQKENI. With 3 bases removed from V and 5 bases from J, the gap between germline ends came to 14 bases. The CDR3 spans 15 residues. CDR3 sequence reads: CASSPRDSGHNEQFF. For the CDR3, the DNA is TGTGCCAGCTCACCCCGGGACTCTGGCCACAATGAGCAGTTCTTC.

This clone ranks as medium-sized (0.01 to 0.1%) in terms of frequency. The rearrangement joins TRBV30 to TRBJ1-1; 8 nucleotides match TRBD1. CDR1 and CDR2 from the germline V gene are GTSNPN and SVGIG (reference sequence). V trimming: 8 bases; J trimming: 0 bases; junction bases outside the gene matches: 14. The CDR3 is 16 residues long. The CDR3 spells CAGVPRTGFMNTEAFF. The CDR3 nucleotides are TGTGCCGGAGTGCCTCGGACAGGGTTCATGAACACTGAAGCTTTCTTT.

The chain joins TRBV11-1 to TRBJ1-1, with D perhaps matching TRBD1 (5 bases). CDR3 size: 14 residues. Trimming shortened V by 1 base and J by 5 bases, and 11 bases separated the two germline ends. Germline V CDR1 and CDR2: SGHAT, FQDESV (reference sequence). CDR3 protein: CASSLEGDGTEAFF. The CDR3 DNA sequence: TGTGCCAGCAGCTTAGAAGGGGATGGAACTGAAGCTTTCTTT.

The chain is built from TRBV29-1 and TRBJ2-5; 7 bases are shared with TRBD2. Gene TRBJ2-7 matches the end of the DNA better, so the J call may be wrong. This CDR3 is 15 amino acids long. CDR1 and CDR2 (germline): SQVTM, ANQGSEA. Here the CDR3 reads CSVIVRREPTYEQYF. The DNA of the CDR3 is TGCAGCGTTATTGTACGGCGGGAGCCCACCTACGAGCAGTACTTC.

CDR3 in amino acids: CASSAQLGQYYEQYF. The DNA for the CDR3 is TGTGCCAGCAGTGCCCAACTCGGACAGTACTACGAGCAGTACTTC. J is TRBJ2-7 and V is TRBV2; D is possibly TRBD1 (6 bases). Trimming shortened V by 4 bases and J by 3 bases, and 16 bases separated the two germline ends. The CDR3 contains 15 residues. The V gene's germline CDR1 is SNHLY and CDR2 FYNNEI.

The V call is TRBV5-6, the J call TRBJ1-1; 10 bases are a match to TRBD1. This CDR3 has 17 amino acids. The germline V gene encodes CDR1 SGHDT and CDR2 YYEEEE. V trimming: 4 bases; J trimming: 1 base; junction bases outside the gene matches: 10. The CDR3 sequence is CASSAPGTGAWNTEAFF. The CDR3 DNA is TGTGCCAGCAGCGCTCCCGGGACAGGGGCGTGGAACACTGAAGCTTTCTTT.

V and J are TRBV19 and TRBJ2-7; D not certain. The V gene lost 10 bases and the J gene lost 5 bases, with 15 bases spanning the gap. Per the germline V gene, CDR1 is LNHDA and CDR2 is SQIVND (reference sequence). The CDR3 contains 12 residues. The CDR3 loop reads CANPSARHEQYF. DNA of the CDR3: TGTGCCAACCCGTCGGCCAGGCACGAGCAGTACTTC. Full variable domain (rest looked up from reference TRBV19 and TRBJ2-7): DGGITQSPKYLFRKEGQNVTLSCEQNLNHDAMYWYRQDPGQGLRLIYYSQIVNDFQKGDIAEGYSVSREKKESFPLTVTSAQKNPTAFYLCANPSARHEQYFGPGTRLTVT.

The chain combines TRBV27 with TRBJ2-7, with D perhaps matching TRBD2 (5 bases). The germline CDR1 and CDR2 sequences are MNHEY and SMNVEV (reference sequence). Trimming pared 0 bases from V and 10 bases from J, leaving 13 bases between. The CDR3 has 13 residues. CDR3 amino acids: CASSLSDGGPQYF. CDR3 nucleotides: TGTGCCAGCAGTTTATCTGATGGAGGCCCCCAGTACTTC.

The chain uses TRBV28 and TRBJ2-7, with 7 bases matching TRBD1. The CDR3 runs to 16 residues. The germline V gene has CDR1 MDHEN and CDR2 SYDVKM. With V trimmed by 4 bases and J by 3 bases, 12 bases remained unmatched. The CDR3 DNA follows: TGTGCCAGCAGTTACCCCAACGGACAGGCGAACTACGAGCAGTACTTC. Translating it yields CASSYPNGQANYEQYF.

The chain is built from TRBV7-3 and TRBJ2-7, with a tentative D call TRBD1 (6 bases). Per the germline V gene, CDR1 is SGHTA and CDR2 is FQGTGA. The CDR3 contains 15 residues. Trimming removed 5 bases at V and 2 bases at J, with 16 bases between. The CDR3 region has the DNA TGTGCCAGCAGCATAAGACAGGCTGGCCCCTACGAGCAGTACTTC. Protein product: CASSIRQAGPYEQYF.

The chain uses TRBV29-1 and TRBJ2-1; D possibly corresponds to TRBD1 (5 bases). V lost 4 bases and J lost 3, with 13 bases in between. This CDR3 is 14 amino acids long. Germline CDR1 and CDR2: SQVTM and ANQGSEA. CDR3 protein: CSVGARAGYNEQFF. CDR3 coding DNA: TGCAGCGTTGGAGCCAGGGCCGGCTACAATGAGCAGTTCTTC.

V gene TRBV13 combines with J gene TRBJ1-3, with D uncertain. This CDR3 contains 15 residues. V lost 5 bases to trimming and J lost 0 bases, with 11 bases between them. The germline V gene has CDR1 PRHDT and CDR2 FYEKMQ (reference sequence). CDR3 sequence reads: CASSEGGSSGNTIYF. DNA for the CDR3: TGTGCCAGCAGCGAGGGTGGGAGCTCTGGAAACACCATATATTTT.

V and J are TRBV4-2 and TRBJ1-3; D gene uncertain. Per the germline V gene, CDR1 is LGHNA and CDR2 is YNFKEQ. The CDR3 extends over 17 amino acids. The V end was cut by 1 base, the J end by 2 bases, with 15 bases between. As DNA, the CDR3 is TGTGCCAGCAGCCAAGCGACGTCAGCGGGAGCTGGAAACACCATATATTTT. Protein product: CASSQATSAGAGNTIYF.

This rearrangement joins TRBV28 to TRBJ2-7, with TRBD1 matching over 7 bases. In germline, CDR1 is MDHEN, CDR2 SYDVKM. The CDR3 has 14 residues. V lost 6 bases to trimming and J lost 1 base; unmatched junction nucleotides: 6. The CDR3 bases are TGTGCCAGCAGGGAGACAGGGAAGTCCTACGAGCAGTACTTC. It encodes CASRETGKSYEQYF.

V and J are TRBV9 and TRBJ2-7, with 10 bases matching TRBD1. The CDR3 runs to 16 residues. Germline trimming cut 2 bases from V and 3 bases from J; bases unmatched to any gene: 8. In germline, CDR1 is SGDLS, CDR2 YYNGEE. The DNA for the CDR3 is TGTGCCAGCAGCGTGGGGGACAGGGGTCCCCGCTACGAGCAGTACTTC. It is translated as CASSVGDRGPRYEQYF.

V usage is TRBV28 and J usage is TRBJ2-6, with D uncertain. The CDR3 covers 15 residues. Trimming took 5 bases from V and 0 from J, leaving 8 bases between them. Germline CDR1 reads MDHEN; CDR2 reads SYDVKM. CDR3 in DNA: TGTGCCAGCAGTATTCAACTCTCTGGGGCCAACGTCCTGACTTTC. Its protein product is CASSIQLSGANVLTF. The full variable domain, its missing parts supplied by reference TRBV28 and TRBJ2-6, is DVKVTQSSRYLVKRTGEKVFLECVQDMDHENMFWYRQDPGLGLRLIYFSYDVKMKEKGDIPEGYSVSREKKERFSLILESASTNQTSMYLCASSIQLSGANVLTFGAGSRLTVL.

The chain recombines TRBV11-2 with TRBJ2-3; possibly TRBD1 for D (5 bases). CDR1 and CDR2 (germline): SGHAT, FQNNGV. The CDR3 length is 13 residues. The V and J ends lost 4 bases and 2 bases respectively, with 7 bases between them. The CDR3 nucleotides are TGTGCCAGCAGCTCAGGGAACACAGATACGCAGTATTTT. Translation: CASSSGNTDTQYF. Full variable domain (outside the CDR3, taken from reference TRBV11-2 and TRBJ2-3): EAGVAQSPRYKIIEKRQSVAFWCNPISGHATLYWYQQILGQGPKLLIQFQNNGVVDDSQLPKDRFSAERLKGVDSTLKIQPAKLEDSAVYLCASSSGNTDTQYFGPGTRLTVL.

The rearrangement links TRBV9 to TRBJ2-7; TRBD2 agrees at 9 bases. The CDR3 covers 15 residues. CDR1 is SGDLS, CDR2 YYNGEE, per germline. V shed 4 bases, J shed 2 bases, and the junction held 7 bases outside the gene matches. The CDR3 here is CASSPRLAGTYEQYF. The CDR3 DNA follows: TGTGCCAGCAGCCCCCGGCTAGCGGGAACCTACGAGCAGTACTTC. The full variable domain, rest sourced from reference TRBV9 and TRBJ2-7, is DSGVTQTPKHLITATGQRVTLRCSPRSGDLSVYWYQQSLDQGLQFLIQYYNGEERAKGNILERFSAQQFPDLHSELNLSSLELGDSALYFCASSPRLAGTYEQYFGPGTRLTVT.

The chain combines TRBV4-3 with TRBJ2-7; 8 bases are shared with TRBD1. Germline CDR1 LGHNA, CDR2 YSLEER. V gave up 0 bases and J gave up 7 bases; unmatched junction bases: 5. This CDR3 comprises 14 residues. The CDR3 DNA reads TGCGCCAGCAGCCAAGACAGGGGGCTGGGGGAGCAGTACTTC. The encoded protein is CASSQDRGLGEQYF.

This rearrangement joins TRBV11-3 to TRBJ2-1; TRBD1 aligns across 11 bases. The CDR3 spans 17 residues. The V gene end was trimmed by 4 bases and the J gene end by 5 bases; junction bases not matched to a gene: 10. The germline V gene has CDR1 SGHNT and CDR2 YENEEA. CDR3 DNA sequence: TGTGCCAGCAGCTCTCCGTCCGGACAGGGGGCTGACAATGAGCAGTTCTTC. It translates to CASSSPSGQGADNEQFF.